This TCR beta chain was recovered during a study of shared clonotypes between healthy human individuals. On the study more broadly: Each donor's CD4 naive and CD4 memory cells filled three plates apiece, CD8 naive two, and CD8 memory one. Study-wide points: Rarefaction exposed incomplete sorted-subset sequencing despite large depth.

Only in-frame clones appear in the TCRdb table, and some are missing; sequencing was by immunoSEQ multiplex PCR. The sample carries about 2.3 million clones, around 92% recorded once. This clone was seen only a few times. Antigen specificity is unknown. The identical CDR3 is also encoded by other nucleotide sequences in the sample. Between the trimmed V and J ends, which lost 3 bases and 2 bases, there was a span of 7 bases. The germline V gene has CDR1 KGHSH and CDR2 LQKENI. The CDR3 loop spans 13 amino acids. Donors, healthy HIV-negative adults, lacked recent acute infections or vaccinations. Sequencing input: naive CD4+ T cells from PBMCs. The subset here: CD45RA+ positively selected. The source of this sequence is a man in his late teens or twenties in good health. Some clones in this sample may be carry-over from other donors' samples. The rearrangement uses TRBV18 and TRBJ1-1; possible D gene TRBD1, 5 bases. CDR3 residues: CASSPTANTEAFF. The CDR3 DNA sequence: TGTGCCAGCTCACCGACAGCTAACACTGAAGCTTTCTTT.